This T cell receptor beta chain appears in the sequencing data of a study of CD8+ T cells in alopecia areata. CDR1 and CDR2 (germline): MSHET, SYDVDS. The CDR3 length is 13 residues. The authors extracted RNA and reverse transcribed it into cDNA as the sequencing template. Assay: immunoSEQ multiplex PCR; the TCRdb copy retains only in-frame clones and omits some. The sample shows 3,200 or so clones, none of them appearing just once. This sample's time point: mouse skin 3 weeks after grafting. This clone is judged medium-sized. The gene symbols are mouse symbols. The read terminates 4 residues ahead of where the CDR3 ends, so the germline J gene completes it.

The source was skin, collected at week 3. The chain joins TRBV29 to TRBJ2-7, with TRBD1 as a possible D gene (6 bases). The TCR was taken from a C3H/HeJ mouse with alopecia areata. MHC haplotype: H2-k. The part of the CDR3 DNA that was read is TGTGCTAGCAGTTTATTGGGACAATAT. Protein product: CASSLLGQY. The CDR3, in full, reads CASSLLGQYEQYF. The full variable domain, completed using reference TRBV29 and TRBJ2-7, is DMKVTQMPRYLIKRMGENVLLECGQDMSHETMYWYRQDPGLGLQLIYISYDVDSNSEGDIPKGYRVSRKKREHFSLILDSAKTNQTSVYFCASSLLGQYEQYFGPGTRLTVL.